Below, 8 T cell receptor beta chains from the same sample are listed, as sequenced in a study of OX40 agonist ivuxolimab in advanced cancers. Clones were sequenced by immunoSEQ multiplex PCR, and TCRdb holds only the in-frame ones, with some missing. The sample contains about 86,000 clones, about 90% of which appear only once. Material: CD4+ or CD8+ T cells sorted from blood, obtained in a trial of the OX40 agonist ivuxolimab. The receptor source for this set is an adult with an advanced solid tumor such as melanoma, head and neck, liver or kidney cancer.

The chain recombines TRBV7-2 with TRBJ2-7, with 16 bases that match TRBD2. The ends lost 4 bases at V and 2 bases at J; junction bases unmatched: 8. Per the germline V gene, CDR1 is SGHTA and CDR2 is FQGNSA. The CDR3 spans 18 residues. CDR3 nucleotides: TGTGCCAGCAGCTCCCTGACGGGACTAGCGGGAGGGCCCTACGAGCAGTACTTC. Translated, it gives CASSSLTGLAGGPYEQYF.

The J gene is TRBJ2-3, the V gene TRBV5-1; 14 bases are shared with TRBD2. V dropped 4 bases and J dropped 1; count of bases not matched to a gene: 11. Germline V gene data show CDR1 as SGHRS and CDR2 as YFSETQ. The CDR3 runs to 19 residues. The CDR3 bases are TGCGCCAGCAGCATAACCGGGACTAGCGGGGGCGTAGGCACAGATACGCAGTATTTT. It specifies CASSITGTSGGVGTDTQYF.

The V call is TRBV27, the J call TRBJ2-7; maybe TRBD2 (6 bases). The CDR3 length is 14 residues. CDR1 and CDR2 from the germline V gene are MNHEY and SMNVEV (reference sequence). Trimming pared 5 bases from V and 2 bases from J, leaving 13 bases between. CDR3 sequence: CASSSSGSTYEQYF. The CDR3 nucleotides are TGTGCCAGCAGTAGTAGCGGAAGCACCTACGAGCAGTACTTC.

The chain uses TRBV4-2 and TRBJ1-1; D may be TRBD1 (5 bases). Per germline, CDR1 LGHNA and CDR2 YNFKEQ. Trimming shortened V by 0 bases and J by 1 base, and 15 bases separated the two germline ends. This CDR3 comprises 17 residues. The CDR3, as DNA: TGTGCCAGCAGCCAAGATAAGGGGCGCGGAAGGAACACTGAAGCTTTCTTT. Translated, it gives CASSQDKGRGRNTEAFF.

This chain's CDR3 is CASSITSGINEQYF. The CDR3 nucleotides are TGTGCCAGTAGTATAACTAGCGGGATCAACGAGCAGTACTTC. The chain links TRBV19 to TRBJ2-7; 10 nucleotides match TRBD2. The CDR3 contains 14 residues. V trimming: 2 bases; J trimming: 5 bases; junction bases outside the gene matches: 3. Looked up from germline, CDR1 is LNHDA and CDR2 is SQIVND (reference sequence).

The chain employs TRBV28 and TRBJ1-2; D ambiguous. Germline V CDR1 and CDR2: MDHEN, SYDVKM. The germline V and J ends were trimmed by 1 base and 2 bases, with 8 bases remaining between them. The CDR3 runs 14 residues. The CDR3 spells CASSLSPPNYGYTF. The CDR3 DNA follows: TGTGCCAGCAGTTTATCCCCACCGAACTATGGCTACACCTTC.

V usage is TRBV5-5 and J usage is TRBJ1-5, with D possibly being TRBD1 (6 bases). The germline V gene has CDR1 SGHKS and CDR2 YYEKEE (reference sequence). This CDR3 spans 16 amino acids. V lost 0 bases, J lost 3 bases, and 13 bases lay in between. The CDR3 protein is CASSLDLQGHNQPQHF. The CDR3 coding sequence is TGTGCCAGCAGCTTGGATTTACAGGGCCACAATCAGCCCCAGCATTTT.

This rearrangement joins TRBV2 to TRBJ1-4, with a possible D match to TRBD1 (6 bases). The V gene lost 2 bases and the J gene lost 5 bases, with 15 bases spanning the gap. This CDR3 comprises 16 residues. Per the germline V gene, CDR1 is SNHLY and CDR2 is FYNNEI. The DNA for the CDR3 is TGTGCCAGCAGTGAATTGGGGGGCGCCGAAAATGAAAAACTGTTTTTT. Its translation is CASSELGGAENEKLFF. Using reference TRBV2 and TRBJ1-4 for the parts outside the CDR3, the full variable domain is EPEVTQTPSHQVTQMGQEVILRCVPISNHLYFYWYRQILGQKVEFLVSFYNNEISEKSEIFDDQFSVERPDGSNFTLKIRSTKLEDSAMYFCASSELGGAENEKLFFGSGTQLSVL.